These 28 T cell receptor beta chains came from one sample sequenced in a study of shared clonotypes between healthy human individuals. Sequenced by immunoSEQ multiplex PCR; TCRdb stores in-frame clones only, minus some. The data hold around 1.5 million clones, with 95% to 99% observed a single time. The sequencing sample was made of naive CD4+ T cells sorted from blood. Regarding subset: CD45RA+ positively selected. The receptor source for this set is a man younger than 45 in good health.

V gene TRBV7-2 combines with J gene TRBJ1-3; the D is unclear. Germline CDR1 is SGHTA and CDR2 is FQGNSA. CDR3 length: 15 residues. V lost 3 bases and J lost 1, with 10 bases in between. The CDR3 coding sequence is TGTGCCAGCAGCTTCAGCTTCTCGTCTGGAAACACCATATATTTT. It yields the protein CASSFSFSSGNTIYF.

The gene calls are TRBV7-2 and TRBJ2-1; perhaps TRBD2 as D (7 bases). This CDR3 is 15 amino acids long. The V and J ends lost 5 bases and 4 bases respectively, with 15 bases between them. CDR1 and CDR2 from the germline V gene are SGHTA and FQGNSA. The CDR3 reads CASSPRGAVYNEQFF. DNA for the CDR3: TGTGCCAGCAGCCCCCGGGGGGCGGTATACAATGAGCAGTTCTTC. The full variable domain, with the rest looked up from reference TRBV7-2 and TRBJ2-1, is GAGVSQSPSNKVTEKGKDVELRCDPISGHTALYWYRQSLGQGLEFLIYFQGNSAPDKSGLPSDRFSAERTGGSVSTLTIQRTQQEDSAVYLCASSPRGAVYNEQFFGPGTRLTVL.

A note on this clone: This sample includes further DNA sequences coding for the same CDR3. V gene TRBV7-2 combines with J gene TRBJ1-3; a weak D match, TRBD1 (6 bases). The CDR3 has 14 residues. Germline V gene sequence: CDR1 SGHTA, CDR2 FQGNSA. V gave up 1 base and J gave up 4 bases, with 8 bases separating them. The chain's CDR3 is CASSLGGPGNTIYF. The DNA for the CDR3 is TGTGCCAGCAGCTTAGGGGGGCCCGGAAACACCATATATTTT. Variable domain in full (rest from reference TRBV7-2 and TRBJ1-3): GAGVSQSPSNKVTEKGKDVELRCDPISGHTALYWYRQSLGQGLEFLIYFQGNSAPDKSGLPSDRFSAERTGGSVSTLTIQRTQQEDSAVYLCASSLGGPGNTIYFGEGSWLTVV.

The V call is TRBV4-1, the J call TRBJ1-4; D gene ambiguous. Germline CDR1 reads MGHRA; CDR2 reads YSYEKL. The CDR3 consists of 16 residues. The V end lost 1 base, the J end lost 5 bases, and 14 bases lay between the germline ends. The CDR3 DNA reads as TGCGCCAGCAGCCAAGGTCTCACTGCTGTAAATGAAAAACTGTTTTTT. This encodes CASSQGLTAVNEKLFF.

About this clone: Other DNA sequences in this specimen translate into the identical CDR3. In DNA form, the CDR3 reads TGTGCCAGCAGCCCCGGGGGAAACACTGAAGCTTTCTTT. Its protein is CASSPGGNTEAFF. This chain connects TRBV7-9 to TRBJ1-1; perhaps TRBD1 as D (5 bases). Per germline, CDR1 SEHNR and CDR2 FQNEAQ (reference sequence). With 5 bases removed from V and 2 bases from J, the gap between germline ends came to 9 bases. The CDR3 consists of 13 residues.

The chain uses TRBV6-1 and TRBJ2-7, with 11 bases aligning to TRBD2. In germline, CDR1 is MNHNS, CDR2 SASEGT. CDR3 size: 17 residues. V shed 0 bases and J 5 bases; nucleotides not matched to a gene: 9. CDR3 protein: CASSEAPPLAGDHEQYF. In DNA form, the CDR3 reads TGTGCCAGCAGTGAAGCCCCGCCACTAGCGGGAGACCACGAGCAGTACTTC.

J is TRBJ1-2 and V is TRBV28; D is unclear. CDR1 MDHEN and CDR2 SYDVKM come from the germline V gene. V lost 3 bases and J 4 bases, leaving 9 bases between the germline ends. CDR3 size: 13 residues. This chain's CDR3 is CASSFPDRYGYTF. The CDR3 DNA sequence: TGTGCCAGCAGTTTTCCGGACCGCTATGGCTACACCTTC.

Only a few counts were recorded for this clone. V is TRBV19 and J is TRBJ1-2, with a possible D match to TRBD1 (5 bases). V was shortened by 7 bases and J by 4 bases, with 16 bases between the two germline ends. Germline V gives CDR1 LNHDA, CDR2 SQIVND (reference sequence). CDR3 size: 14 residues. CDR3 protein: CASNSGASVYGYTF. Here the CDR3 DNA reads TGTGCCAGTAACTCCGGGGCCAGCGTCTATGGCTACACCTTC.

This clone has only one observation. This chain joins TRBV5-1 and TRBJ2-5; 8 bases are a match to TRBD1. CDR1 is SGHRS and CDR2 is YFSETQ in the germline V gene. This CDR3 has 13 amino acids. V lost 4 bases to trimming and J lost 3 bases; unmatched junction nucleotides: 2. The CDR3 sequence is CASSNRGEETQYF. In DNA form, the CDR3 reads TGCGCCAGCAGCAACAGGGGGGAAGAGACCCAGTACTTC.

The chain has TRBV14 and TRBJ1-1; D is unresolved. V lost 8 bases to trimming and J lost 0 bases, with 10 bases between them. CDR1 is SGHDN and CDR2 is FVKESK in the germline V gene. The CDR3 spans 13 residues. The CDR3, as DNA: TGTGCCAGCTCCCGAGACTTGAACACTGAAGCTTTCTTT. Encoded protein: CASSRDLNTEAFF.

This sequence joins TRBV28 and TRBJ2-1; no definite D call. V was clipped by 10 bases and J by 2 bases, with 12 bases between them. The germline V gene encodes CDR1 MDHEN and CDR2 SYDVKM. This CDR3 contains 13 residues. CDR3 DNA: TGTGCCACCTACGAACCAACCTACAATGAGCAGTTCTTC. Protein product: CATYEPTYNEQFF.

The chain uses TRBV5-6 and TRBJ2-1; 12 bases are shared with TRBD2. V lost 4 bases, J lost 0 bases, and 5 bases stayed unmatched. The CDR3 is made up of 17 amino acids. Germline lookup yields CDR1 SGHDT and CDR2 YYEEEE. CDR3 amino acids: CASSTGLAGRSYNEQFF. CDR3 bases: TGTGCCAGCAGCACCGGACTAGCGGGACGCTCCTACAATGAGCAGTTCTTC.

Note on this clone: Mismatch with germline at one junction end may stem from a read error. The DNA for the CDR3 is TGTGCAAGCACCCGCGGGTTCCCGGACGAGCAGTACTTC. Residues: CASTRGFPDEQYF. The chain combines TRBV13 with TRBJ2-7; tentatively, D is TRBD2 (5 bases). The CDR3 has 13 amino acids. Germline CDR1 is PRHDT and CDR2 is FYEKMQ (reference sequence).

This chain links TRBV7-6 with TRBJ2-7; 7 nucleotides align to TRBD1. J was trimmed by 3 bases and V by 1 base; bases with no gene match: 6. Germline V gene sequence: CDR1 SGHVS, CDR2 FNYEAQ. The CDR3 is made up of 15 amino acids. The CDR3 region has the DNA TGTGCCAGCAGCTTAGGGGTGGGGACAGACTACGAGCAGTACTTC. As protein: CASSLGVGTDYEQYF.

The chain recombines TRBV27 with TRBJ2-5; D is unresolved. This CDR3 has 13 residues. CDR1 and CDR2 (germline): MNHEY, SMNVEV (reference sequence). Trimming left V 6 bases short and J 7 bases short, with 15 bases between. The CDR3 here is CASSRPPQATQYF. The CDR3 DNA reads TGTGCCAGCAGCCGACCCCCCCAGGCGACCCAGTACTTC.

This chain connects TRBV15 to TRBJ2-1, with TRBD2 matching over 7 bases. The trim removed 7 bases at V and 7 bases at J, leaving 10 bases unmatched. CDR1 LNHNV and CDR2 YYDKDF come from the germline V gene (reference sequence). The CDR3 has 14 residues. CDR3 coding DNA: TGTGCCACCAAGTACCGGCGGGAGACGAATGAGCAGTTCTTC. Translated: CATKYRRETNEQFF.

With regard to this clone: Other DNA sequences in the same sample also yield this CDR3. The J gene is TRBJ2-2, the V gene TRBV27, with 7 bases aligning to TRBD2. The V gene's germline CDR1 is MNHEY and CDR2 SMNVEV (reference sequence). The CDR3 covers 16 residues. J was trimmed by 4 bases and V by 3 bases; bases with no gene match: 8. Written as DNA, the CDR3 is TGTGCCAGCAGTTTGCTGGCGGGAGTAGGCACCGGGGAGCTGTTTTTT. Its protein product is CASSLLAGVGTGELFF.

In nucleotides, the CDR3 is TGTGCCAGCAGCAAATTACTCCCCCCCGAGCAGTACTTC. It encodes CASSKLLPPEQYF. This chain links TRBV28 with TRBJ2-7; D is uncertain. The CDR3 is made up of 13 amino acids. Trimming took off 6 bases at V and 6 bases at J, with 15 bases between the two ends. CDR1 is MDHEN and CDR2 is SYDVKM in the germline V gene.

The chain employs TRBV10-3 and TRBJ2-2, with D perhaps TRBD1 (8 bases). Germline CDR1 ENHRY, CDR2 SYGVKD. Trimming removed 7 bases at V and 4 bases at J, with 16 bases between. The CDR3 is 15 residues long. The CDR3 region has the DNA TGTGCCATCAACGAACAGGGGGAGGGCACCGGGGAGCTGTTTTTT. Amino acids: CAINEQGEGTGELFF.

The V call is TRBV7-2, the J call TRBJ2-2; D is possibly TRBD1 (5 bases). CDR3 size: 14 residues. The germline gives CDR1 SGHTA, CDR2 FQGNSA. V lost 5 bases, J lost 2 bases, and 9 bases lay in between. In DNA form, the CDR3 reads TGTGCCAGCAGCCCAGGGCCCAACACCGGGGAGCTGTTTTTT. Its protein is CASSPGPNTGELFF.

This chain uses TRBV5-1 with TRBJ2-5; 9 positions match TRBD2. The CDR3 is made up of 15 amino acids. CDR1 is SGHRS, CDR2 YFSETQ, per germline. V trimming: 5 bases; J trimming: 3 bases; junction bases outside the gene matches: 8. CDR3 coding DNA: TGCGCCAGCAGAAGGGTGTCTAGCGGGGAAGAGACCCAGTACTTC. Its translation is CASRRVSSGEETQYF.

The J gene is TRBJ2-3, the V gene TRBV9, with D possibly TRBD1 on 7 matching bases. V shed 6 bases and J shed 1 base, with 15 bases lying between them. The germline gives CDR1 SGDLS, CDR2 YYNGEE. The CDR3 length is 15 residues. The DNA of the CDR3 is TGTGCCAGCACCAGGGGGTCTAGCGGCACAGATACGCAGTATTTT. This gives the protein CASTRGSSGTDTQYF.

The rearrangement links TRBV6-6 to TRBJ1-5, with no clear D. V was clipped by 7 bases and J by 3 bases, with 10 bases between them. The V gene's germline CDR1 is MNHNY and CDR2 SVGAGI (reference sequence). There are 13 residues in the CDR3. DNA of the CDR3: TGTGCCAGCACCCCCGAACTCAATCAGCCCCAGCATTTT. Residues: CASTPELNQPQHF.

This chain joins TRBV14 and TRBJ1-3; D gene unclear. The V gene's germline CDR1 is SGHDN and CDR2 FVKESK. The CDR3 spans 12 residues. The ends were cut back, 2 bases at V and 10 bases at J, with 9 bases in the middle. CDR3 DNA: TGTGCCAGCAGCCAAAGCTCTGGGACCATATATTTT. Amino acid sequence: CASSQSSGTIYF.

This chain connects TRBV29-1 to TRBJ2-5, with D unclear. The CDR3 totals 12 residues. CDR1 SQVTM and CDR2 ANQGSEA come from the germline V gene. V lost 5 bases and J lost 1, with 8 bases in between. CDR3 region: CSVSGSQETQYF. Here the CDR3 DNA reads TGCAGCGTTTCTGGCAGCCAAGAGACCCAGTACTTC.

V gene TRBV7-2 combines with J gene TRBJ2-7; either TRBD1 or TRBD2 may fit D (5 bases each). Between the trimmed V and J ends, which lost 2 bases and 3 bases, there was a span of 11 bases. Germline V gene sequence: CDR1 SGHTA, CDR2 FQGNSA. CDR3 length equals 14 residues. CDR3 amino acids: CASSLTGTVYEQYF. CDR3 nucleotide sequence: TGTGCCAGCAGCTTAACCGGGACGGTCTACGAGCAGTACTTC.

The genes are TRBV2 and TRBJ2-7; a weak D match, TRBD2 (5 bases). Germline V gene sequence: CDR1 SNHLY, CDR2 FYNNEI. The CDR3 is 16 amino acids. Between the trimmed V and J ends, which lost 3 bases and 0 bases, there was a span of 15 bases. The DNA for the CDR3 is TGTGCCAGCAGTGACGGGGTAGGCGATAACTCCTACGAGCAGTACTTC. Protein: CASSDGVGDNSYEQYF.

The chain combines TRBV2 with TRBJ1-5; D unclear. The germline CDR1 and CDR2 sequences are SNHLY and FYNNEI. Trimming shortened V by 7 bases and J by 3 bases, and 10 bases separated the two germline ends. This CDR3 is 13 amino acids long. CDR3 coding DNA: TGTGCCAGCAAACGGTGGAACAATCAGCCCCAGCATTTT. This encodes CASKRWNNQPQHF.